This is a list of T cell receptor beta chains from one sample in a study of OX40 agonist ivuxolimab in advanced cancers. The method was immunoSEQ multiplex PCR; TCRdb's version includes in-frame clones alone and lacks a portion of them. This sample has more than 85,000 clones; 87% occur once, and the top ten carry over 0.4%. Here the sequenced sample was CD4+ or CD8+ T cells sorted from blood, taken in a trial of the OX40 agonist ivuxolimab. Receptor source: an adult with an advanced solid tumor such as melanoma, head and neck, liver or kidney cancer. Both conserved end residues are part of each CDR3. The D gene is left open where the match is weak. Clone size is stated in some rows and not others, as once, few, many or a class when expanded.

J: TRBJ2-5; D: .; size: .; V: TRBV7-2; CDR3: CASSLGSYRETQYF; DNA: TGTGCCAGCAGCTTAGGAAGCTATCGAGAGACCCAGTACTTC
J: TRBJ2-1; D: .; size: .; V: TRBV19; CDR3: CASMALGALNEQFF; DNA: TGTGCCAGTATGGCGTTAGGGGCACTCAATGAGCAGTTCTTC
J: TRBJ2-7; D: .; size: .; V: TRBV6-6; CDR3: CASSYQTQSSYEQYF; DNA: TGTGCCAGCAGTTACCAAACTCAATCGTCCTACGAGCAGTACTTC
J: TRBJ2-7; D: .; size: .; V: TRBV28; CDR3: CASSLYGSPYEQYF; DNA: TGTGCCAGCAGTTTATACGGCAGTCCCTACGAGCAGTACTTC
J: TRBJ2-2; D: TRBD1; size: .; V: TRBV5-1; CDR3: CASSSHPGTEDTGELFF; DNA: TGCGCCAGCAGCTCGCATCCCGGGACAGAGGACACCGGGGAGCTGTTTTTT
J: TRBJ1-6; D: .; size: .; V: TRBV5-1; CDR3: CASRGGGTSSYNSPLHF; DNA: TGCGCCAGCAGGGGCGGGGGGACGAGCTCCTATAATTCACCCCTCCACTTT
J: TRBJ2-2; D: .; size: .; V: TRBV4-3; CDR3: CASSLLPLHTNTGELFF; DNA: TGCGCCAGCAGCCTCCTACCCTTGCACACGAACACCGGGGAGCTGTTTTTT
J: TRBJ2-5; D: TRBD1; size: .; V: TRBV5-1; CDR3: CASSLGPGGEETQYF; DNA: TGCGCCAGCAGCTTAGGTCCAGGGGGCGAAGAGACCCAGTACTTC
J: TRBJ1-4; D: .; size: .; V: TRBV18; CDR3: CASSPMIDSHEKLFF; DNA: TGTGCCAGCTCACCGATGATTGACAGTCACGAAAAACTGTTTTTT
J: TRBJ2-3; D: .; size: .; V: TRBV5-1; CDR3: CASSLEGSSDTQYF; DNA: TGCGCCAGCAGCTTGGAGGGCAGCTCCGATACGCAGTATTTT
J: TRBJ1-1; D: .; size: .; V: TRBV29-1; CDR3: CSVVKQSSDLAFF; DNA: TGCAGCGTCGTCAAGCAAAGTTCGGATTTGGCTTTCTTT
J: TRBJ2-3; D: .; size: .; V: TRBV19; CDR3: CASSMVGGPDTQYF; DNA: TGTGCCAGTAGTATGGTGGGGGGGCCAGATACGCAGTATTTT
J: TRBJ2-7; D: .; size: .; V: TRBV5-4; CDR3: CASSFTGYYSEQYF; DNA: TGTGCCAGCAGCTTCACAGGGTATTACTCCGAGCAGTACTTC
J: TRBJ1-5; D: .; size: .; V: TRBV2; CDR3: CASSETFGDQPQHF; DNA: TGTGCCAGCAGTGAAACTTTCGGTGATCAGCCCCAGCATTTT
J: TRBJ2-5; D: TRBD2; size: few; V: TRBV2; CDR3: CASGGGGVGETQYF; DNA: TGTGCCAGCGGAGGTGGGGGGGTCGGAGAGACCCAGTACTTC
J: TRBJ1-1; D: .; size: .; V: TRBV18; CDR3: CASSPKTTEAFF; DNA: TGTGCCAGCTCACCCAAAACCACTGAAGCTTTCTTT
J: TRBJ1-1; D: TRBD1; size: .; V: TRBV6-1; CDR3: CASRQGHTEAFF; DNA: TGTGCCAGTCGACAGGGGCACACTGAAGCTTTCTTT
J: TRBJ1-3; D: .; size: .; V: TRBV12-5; CDR3: CASGLAKTSDF; DNA: TGTGCTAGTGGTTTGGCGAAAACCTCTGATTTT
J: TRBJ1-4; D: .; size: once; V: TRBV10-3; CDR3: CAISKILLSATNEKLFF; DNA: TGTGCCATCAGTAAGATCCTTCTGAGTGCAACTAATGAAAAACTGTTTTTT
J: TRBJ2-7; D: .; size: once; V: TRBV10-3; CDR3: CAISGNAADSGQYF; DNA: TGTGCCATCAGTGGTAACGCCGCAGATAGCGGGCAGTACTTC
J: TRBJ2-1; D: .; size: .; V: TRBV19; CDR3: CASSIRLVVNHEQFF; DNA: TGTGCCAGTAGTATCCGACTAGTCGTCAATCATGAGCAGTTCTTC
J: TRBJ2-3; D: .; size: .; V: TRBV7-2; CDR3: CASSLSRTDTQYF; DNA: TGTGCCAGCAGCTTAAGTCGGACAGATACGCAGTATTTT
J: TRBJ1-1; D: .; size: once; V: TRBV10-1; CDR3: CASSELPDRDTEAFF; DNA: TGCGCCAGCAGTGAGCTTCCAGACAGAGACACTGAAGCTTTCTTT
J: TRBJ2-1; D: TRBD1; size: .; V: TRBV9; CDR3: CASSVGGGHNEQFF; DNA: TGTGCCAGCAGCGTAGGAGGGGGCCACAATGAGCAGTTCTTC
J: TRBJ2-7; D: .; size: few; V: TRBV5-6; CDR3: CASSLSSGGGYF; DNA: TGTGCCAGCAGCTTGAGTTCCGGGGGCGGGTACTTC
J: TRBJ1-1; D: .; size: .; V: TRBV6-6; CDR3: CASNPLGAEAFF; DNA: TGTGCCAGCAACCCTTTGGGGGCTGAAGCTTTCTTT
J: TRBJ2-1; D: TRBD2; size: once; V: TRBV4-3; CDR3: CASSQGILAAAYNEQFF; DNA: TGCGCCAGCAGCCAAGGAATTCTAGCGGCTGCCTACAATGAGCAGTTCTTC
J: TRBJ1-2; D: .; size: .; V: TRBV7-2; CDR3: CASSPRILKDYGYTF; DNA: TGTGCCAGCAGCCCAAGGATTCTCAAGGACTATGGCTACACCTTC
J: TRBJ1-5; D: .; size: few; V: TRBV5-1; CDR3: CASSLGGPGRQPQHF; DNA: TGCGCCAGCAGCTTAGGGGGGCCGGGAAGACAGCCCCAGCATTTT
J: TRBJ1-2; D: TRBD1; size: .; V: TRBV6-5; CDR3: CASSYDRDYGYTF; DNA: TGTGCCAGCAGTTACGACAGGGACTATGGCTACACCTTC
J: TRBJ2-3; D: TRBD2; size: .; V: TRBV18; CDR3: CASSPYRPAVSGGRTDTQYF; DNA: TGTGCCAGCTCACCATACCGGCCAGCGGTATCGGGGGGACGCACAGATACGCAGTATTTT
J: TRBJ1-1; D: .; size: .; V: TRBV9; CDR3: CASSSDSNTEAFF; DNA: TGTGCCAGCAGTTCCGACAGTAACACTGAAGCTTTCTTT
J: TRBJ1-2; D: TRBD1; size: .; V: TRBV28; CDR3: CASSLNAEKDRGNYGYTF; DNA: TGTGCCAGCAGTTTAAATGCCGAGAAAGACAGGGGGAACTATGGCTACACCTTC
J: TRBJ2-3; D: TRBD2; size: once; V: TRBV19; CDR3: CASSWTSGGNPPDTQYF; DNA: TGTGCCAGTAGTTGGACTAGCGGGGGGAATCCGCCAGATACGCAGTATTTT
J: TRBJ1-1; D: TRBD1; size: .; V: TRBV7-2; CDR3: CASSPGTGVQAFF; DNA: TGTGCCAGCAGCCCCGGGACAGGGGTTCAAGCTTTCTTT
J: TRBJ1-4; D: .; size: .; V: TRBV6-6; CDR3: CASSYSGSRNEKLFF; DNA: TGTGCCAGCAGTTACTCGGGAAGCCGTAATGAAAAACTGTTTTTT
J: TRBJ2-3; D: .; size: .; V: TRBV2; CDR3: CASRQGAGGTDTQYF; DNA: TGTGCCAGCAGGCAGGGGGCGGGAGGCACAGATACGCAGTATTTT
J: TRBJ1-1; D: .; size: .; V: TRBV10-3; CDR3: CAISESLGAAFF; DNA: TGTGCCATCAGTGAGTCGTTAGGGGCGGCTTTCTTT
J: TRBJ1-1; D: .; size: .; V: TRBV2; CDR3: CASKLRYTEAFF; DNA: TGTGCCAGCAAATTAAGGTACACTGAAGCTTTCTTT
J: TRBJ1-3; D: .; size: .; V: TRBV6-6; CDR3: CASRPQGPGNTIYF; DNA: TGTGCCAGCAGACCTCAGGGACCTGGAAACACCATATATTTT
J: TRBJ2-5; D: TRBD1; size: .; V: TRBV5-1; CDR3: CASSLRGLYQETQYF; DNA: TGCGCCAGCAGCTTGAGGGGGCTGTACCAAGAGACCCAGTACTTC
J: TRBJ1-4; D: TRBD1; size: .; V: TRBV4-2; CDR3: CASSQEPGTGDEKLFF; DNA: TGTGCCAGCAGCCAGGAACCCGGGACAGGGGACGAAAAACTGTTTTTT
J: TRBJ2-4; D: .; size: .; V: TRBV7-9; CDR3: CASTDVRVGNIQYF; DNA: TGTGCCAGCACCGACGTTCGGGTGGGAAACATTCAGTACTTC
J: TRBJ1-5; D: TRBD1; size: .; V: TRBV19; CDR3: CASKRTPGQFSNQPQHF; DNA: TGTGCCAGCAAAAGGACGCCGGGACAGTTTAGCAATCAGCCCCAGCATTTT
J: TRBJ2-2; D: .; size: once; V: TRBV15; CDR3: CATSREVSGELFF; DNA: TGTGCCACCAGCAGAGAAGTGAGCGGGGAGCTGTTTTTT
J: TRBJ2-7; D: .; size: .; V: TRBV28; CDR3: CASSAIRQRVIYEQYF; DNA: TGTGCCAGCAGTGCGATACGACAGAGGGTGATATACGAGCAGTACTTC
J: TRBJ1-1; D: .; size: .; V: TRBV11-3; CDR3: CASSLGGHIKNTEAFF; DNA: TGTGCCAGCAGCTTAGGAGGGCACATAAAGAACACTGAAGCTTTCTTT
J: TRBJ2-4; D: TRBD1; size: .; V: TRBV5-4; CDR3: CASSLGQGGPKNIQYF; DNA: TGTGCCAGCAGCCTAGGACAGGGGGGACCCAAAAACATTCAGTACTTC
J: TRBJ2-3; D: .; size: once; V: TRBV2; CDR3: CASKVRGPTHPLF; DNA: TGTGCCAGCAAAGTCCGGGGCCCGACTCATCCCCTTTTT
J: TRBJ1-3; D: .; size: .; V: TRBV18; CDR3: CASSPRRGGISSGNTIYF; DNA: TGTGCCAGCTCACCACGGCGCGGGGGCATTAGCTCTGGAAACACCATATATTTT
J: TRBJ2-3; D: TRBD1; size: .; V: TRBV18; CDR3: CASSPPSPGQSTDTQYF; DNA: TGTGCCAGCTCACCACCATCTCCGGGACAGAGCACAGATACGCAGTATTTT
J: TRBJ2-7; D: TRBD1; size: .; V: TRBV18; CDR3: CASSPIGDRGYEQYF; DNA: TGTGCCAGCTCACCGATAGGAGACAGGGGGTACGAGCAGTACTTC
J: TRBJ2-5; D: TRBD2; size: few; V: TRBV7-9; CDR3: CASSLVLEKRGGLETQYF; DNA: TGTGCCAGCAGCTTAGTTCTGGAGAAGCGGGGGGGCTTGGAGACCCAGTACTTC
J: TRBJ2-1; D: TRBD2; size: few; V: TRBV6-5; CDR3: CASSQTSGGGREQFF; DNA: TGTGCCAGCAGCCAGACTAGCGGGGGGGGGAGGGAGCAGTTCTTC
J: TRBJ2-7; D: .; size: .; V: TRBV12-5; CDR3: CASATGTASFREQYF; DNA: TGTGCTAGTGCCACAGGGACTGCCAGCTTCCGCGAGCAGTACTTC